This T cell receptor beta chain is drawn from a study of blood T cells in healthy people across ages. Broader study findings: Researchers said unsorted PBMCs prevented a conclusive naive versus antigen-experienced comparison.

The authors ran a second PCR of about 7 to 11 cycles using a sample-barcoded 5' primer and a J-beta primer mix. Each CDR3 protein is one row after TCRdb ran MiXCR on the 5' RACE reads. The data show approximately 350,000 distinct CDR3 sequences, about half seen once. The V segment lost 1 base and the J segment 0 bases; nucleotides outside the gene matches: 6. The CDR3 loop spans 15 amino acids. Germline V CDR1 and CDR2: DFQATT, SNEGSKA (reference sequence). This clonotype was counted a few times. Its antigen is still unknown. Sequenced sample: blood. This chain connects TRBV20-1 to TRBJ2-7; 7 bases are a match to TRBD2. The sequence was collected from a man aged 55 to 69 in good health. The CDR3 sequence: CSARASGVSSYEQYF. For the CDR3, the DNA is TGCAGTGCTAGAGCAAGCGGGGTGAGCTCCTACGAGCAGTACTTC.